This T cell receptor (beta chain) was identified during a study of blood T cell repertoires in COVID-19. Germline-derived CDR1 and CDR2 are PRHDT and FYEKMQ (reference sequence). The CDR3 has 15 amino acids. J was trimmed by 0 bases and V by 4 bases; bases with no gene match: 5. Using immunoSEQ multiplex PCR, the repertoire was profiled, and TCRdb retains in-frame clones only, with some absent. This table has 250,000 or so clones, around 83% appearing once. Sample: PBMCs or T cells enriched from blood (not recorded which). The TCR was taken from a woman aged 45 to 65 who had been exposed to COVID-19. The rearrangement joins TRBV13 to TRBJ2-7, with TRBD1 matching over 8 bases. CDR3 amino acids: CASSSRQGNSYEQYF. CDR3 DNA sequence: TGTGCCAGCAGCTCCCGACAGGGGAACTCCTACGAGCAGTACTTC.